The rows below give T cell receptor beta chains drawn from one sample of a study of cytomegalovirus exposure and HLA in healthy donors. Method: immunoSEQ multiplex PCR; TCRdb's copy keeps in-frame clones and lacks some. The sample has fewer than 65,000 clones, about 88% seen once. Sequencing was performed on PBMCs. Receptor source: a young woman in good health and CMV-seronegative. Each CDR3 is given with its conserved first and last residue. A D gene is named only where the DNA matches it firmly. The listing skips clone size in some rows; elsewhere it reads once, few, many or a size class.

j_call: TRBJ2-3; cdr3_length: 13; d_call: -; v_call: TRBV5-6; clone_size: few; cdr3_nt: TGTGCCAGCAGGAATGAAGCCACAGATACGCAGTATTTT; cdr3_aa: CASRNEATDTQYF
j_call: TRBJ2-6; cdr3_length: 17; d_call: TRBD2; v_call: TRBV4-2; clone_size: -; cdr3_nt: TGTGCCAGCAGCCAAGACTGGGGGGGGTCTGGGGCCAACGTCCTGACTTTC; cdr3_aa: CASSQDWGGSGANVLTF
j_call: TRBJ2-7; cdr3_length: 15; d_call: -; v_call: TRBV5-4; clone_size: -; cdr3_nt: TGTGCCAGCAGCAGCGGACTCACACGGCCTCACGAGCAGTACTTC; cdr3_aa: CASSSGLTRPHEQYF
j_call: TRBJ1-2; cdr3_length: 15; d_call: -; v_call: TRBV4-2; clone_size: -; cdr3_nt: TGTGCCAGCAGCCAAGACCCAGGGAGGCACTATGGCTACACCTTC; cdr3_aa: CASSQDPGRHYGYTF
j_call: TRBJ1-5; cdr3_length: 15; d_call: -; v_call: TRBV5-5; clone_size: -; cdr3_nt: TGTGCCAGCAGCTTGGCCCCCGACATAAATCAGCCCCAGCATTTT; cdr3_aa: CASSLAPDINQPQHF
j_call: TRBJ2-5; cdr3_length: 15; d_call: -; v_call: TRBV11-2; clone_size: -; cdr3_nt: TGTGCCAGCAGCTTAGCGTTCATAACAGGAGAGACCCAGTACTTC; cdr3_aa: CASSLAFITGETQYF
j_call: TRBJ2-2; cdr3_length: 15; d_call: TRBD2; v_call: TRBV6-1; clone_size: -; cdr3_nt: TGTGCCAGCAGTGAACTAGCGGGGGGCACCGGGGAGCTGTTTTTT; cdr3_aa: CASSELAGGTGELFF
j_call: TRBJ1-2; cdr3_length: 14; d_call: -; v_call: TRBV18; clone_size: few; cdr3_nt: TGTGCCAGCTCACTACTGGACAGAGACTATGGCTACACCTTC; cdr3_aa: CASSLLDRDYGYTF
j_call: TRBJ2-1; cdr3_length: 15; d_call: TRBD2; v_call: TRBV30; clone_size: -; cdr3_nt: TGTGCCTGGAAAGCGGGAGTCGGGGCCTACAATGAGCAGTTCTTC; cdr3_aa: CAWKAGVGAYNEQFF
j_call: TRBJ1-2; cdr3_length: 13; d_call: -; v_call: TRBV25-1; clone_size: once; cdr3_nt: TGTGCCAGCAGTGAATACAGGGACTATGGCTACACCTTC; cdr3_aa: CASSEYRDYGYTF
j_call: TRBJ2-5; cdr3_length: 14; d_call: TRBD2; v_call: TRBV2; clone_size: -; cdr3_nt: TGTGCCAGCAGGGAGGAGACTAGCCCCAAGACCCAGTACTTC; cdr3_aa: CASREETSPKTQYF
j_call: TRBJ1-2; cdr3_length: 15; d_call: -; v_call: TRBV30; clone_size: -; cdr3_nt: TGTGCCTGGAGTGTTGGAGGGAATATTGCCTATGGCTACACCTTC; cdr3_aa: CAWSVGGNIAYGYTF
j_call: TRBJ2-4; cdr3_length: 14; d_call: TRBD2; v_call: TRBV19; clone_size: -; cdr3_nt: TGTGCCAGCAAACCGGGACTAGCTGAAAACATTCAGTACTTC; cdr3_aa: CASKPGLAENIQYF
j_call: TRBJ2-7; cdr3_length: 12; d_call: -; v_call: TRBV6-1; clone_size: -; cdr3_nt: TGTGCCAGCAGTGGTCACGGGTACGAGCAGTACTTC; cdr3_aa: CASSGHGYEQYF
j_call: TRBJ2-3; cdr3_length: 16; d_call: TRBD2; v_call: TRBV13; clone_size: -; cdr3_nt: TGTGCCAGCAGCTCGAGACTAGCGACAGACACAGATACGCAGTATTTT; cdr3_aa: CASSSRLATDTDTQYF
j_call: TRBJ2-7; cdr3_length: 18; d_call: TRBD2; v_call: TRBV4-2; clone_size: -; cdr3_nt: TGTGCCAGCAGCCAGTATGGCGGCGGGACTAGCTCTACCTACGAGCAGTACTTC; cdr3_aa: CASSQYGGGTSSTYEQYF
j_call: TRBJ1-2; cdr3_length: 13; d_call: -; v_call: TRBV19; clone_size: -; cdr3_nt: TGTGCCAGTAGTCCTCAACAGACCTATGGCTACACCTTC; cdr3_aa: CASSPQQTYGYTF
j_call: TRBJ2-1; cdr3_length: 14; d_call: TRBD1; v_call: TRBV7-6; clone_size: -; cdr3_nt: TGTGCCAGCAGCGGGACAGGGGTGGACAATGAGCAGTTCTTC; cdr3_aa: CASSGTGVDNEQFF
j_call: TRBJ2-1; cdr3_length: 15; d_call: -; v_call: TRBV2; clone_size: -; cdr3_nt: TGTGCCAGCATCCCAAGGGGGGGCCAGAGCAATGAGCAGTTCTTC; cdr3_aa: CASIPRGGQSNEQFF
j_call: TRBJ2-1; cdr3_length: 15; d_call: TRBD2; v_call: TRBV2; clone_size: -; cdr3_nt: TGTGCCAGCAAGCAGCGGGAGGGTTCCTACAATGAGCAGTTCTTC; cdr3_aa: CASKQREGSYNEQFF
j_call: TRBJ2-3; cdr3_length: 15; d_call: TRBD2; v_call: TRBV5-1; clone_size: -; cdr3_nt: TGCGCCAGCAGCTTAGCGGGGGGAGGCACAGATACGCAGTATTTT; cdr3_aa: CASSLAGGGTDTQYF